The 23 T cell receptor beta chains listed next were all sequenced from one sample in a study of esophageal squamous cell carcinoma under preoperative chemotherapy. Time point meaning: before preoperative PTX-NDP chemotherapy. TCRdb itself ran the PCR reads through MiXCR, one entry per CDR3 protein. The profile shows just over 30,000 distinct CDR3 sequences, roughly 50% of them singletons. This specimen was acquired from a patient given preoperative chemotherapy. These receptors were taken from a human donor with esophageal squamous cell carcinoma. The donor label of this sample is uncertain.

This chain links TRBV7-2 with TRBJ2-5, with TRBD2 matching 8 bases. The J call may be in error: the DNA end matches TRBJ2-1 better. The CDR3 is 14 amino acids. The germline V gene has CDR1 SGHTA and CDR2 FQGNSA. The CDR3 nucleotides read TGTGCCAGCAGCACAAGCGGGAGAGGAGAGACCCAGTTCTTC. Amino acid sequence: CASSTSGRGETQFF.

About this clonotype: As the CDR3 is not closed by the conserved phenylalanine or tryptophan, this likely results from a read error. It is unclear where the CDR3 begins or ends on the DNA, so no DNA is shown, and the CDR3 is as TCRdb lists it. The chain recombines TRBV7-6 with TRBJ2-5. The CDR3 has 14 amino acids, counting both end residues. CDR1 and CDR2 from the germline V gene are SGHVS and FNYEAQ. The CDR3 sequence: CASSFDGHPASRHL.

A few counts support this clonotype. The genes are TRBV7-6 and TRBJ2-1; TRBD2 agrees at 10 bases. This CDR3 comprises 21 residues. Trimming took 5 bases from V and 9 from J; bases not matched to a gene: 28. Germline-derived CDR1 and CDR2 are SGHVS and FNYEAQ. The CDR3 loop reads CASSPVISGGGGGGGGGEQFF. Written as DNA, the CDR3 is TGTGCCAGCAGCCCCGTTATCAGCGGGGGGGGGGGGGGGGGGGGGGGGGGTGAGCAGTTCTTC.

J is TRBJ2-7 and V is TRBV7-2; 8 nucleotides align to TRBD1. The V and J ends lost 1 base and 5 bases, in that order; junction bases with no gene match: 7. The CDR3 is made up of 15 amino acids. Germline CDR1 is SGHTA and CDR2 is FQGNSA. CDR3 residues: CASSLGSGQGNEQYF. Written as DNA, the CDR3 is TGTGCCAGCAGCTTAGGATCAGGACAGGGTAACGAGCAGTACTTC. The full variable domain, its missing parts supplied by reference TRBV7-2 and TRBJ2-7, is GAGVSQSPSNKVTEKGKDVELRCDPISGHTALYWYRQSLGQGLEFLIYFQGNSAPDKSGLPSDRFSAERTGGSVSTLTIQRTQQEDSAVYLCASSLGSGQGNEQYFGPGTRLTVT.

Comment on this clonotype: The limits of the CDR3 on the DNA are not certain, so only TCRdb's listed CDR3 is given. The CDR3 loop reads CASSFGQGANVQNF. This chain uses TRBV11-3 with TRBJ2-5; TRBD1 is taken as the D call from the table, unchecked against the DNA. The germline V gene has CDR1 SGHNT and CDR2 YENEEA. The CDR3 is 14 amino acids long, termini counted.

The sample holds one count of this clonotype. CDR3 in amino acids: CVRGLRGKDTQYF. The CDR3 DNA reads as TGTGTCAGGGGCTTAAGGGGCAAAGATACGCAGTATTTT. The rearrangement joins TRBV7-3 to TRBJ2-3; D is possibly TRBD1 (6 bases). The CDR3 extends over 13 amino acids. Germline CDR1 and CDR2: SGHTA and FQGTGA.

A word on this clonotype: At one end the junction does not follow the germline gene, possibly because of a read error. The chain's CDR3 is CASSTGGRDQKTQYF. CDR3 bases: TGTGCCAGCAGCACGGGGGGCCGTGACCAAAAGACCCAGTACTTC. The V call is TRBV7-8, the J call TRBJ2-5; the D gene is possibly TRBD2 (7 bases). CDR3 size: 15 residues. Germline CDR1 SGHVS, CDR2 FQNEAQ.

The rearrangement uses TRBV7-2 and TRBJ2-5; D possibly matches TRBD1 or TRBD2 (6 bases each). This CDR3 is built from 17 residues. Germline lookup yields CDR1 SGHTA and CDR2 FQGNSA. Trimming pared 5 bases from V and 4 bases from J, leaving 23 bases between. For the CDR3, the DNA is TGTGCCAGCAGCAAGGGGATCGGGGGCGGTAGCCCAGAGACCCAGTACTTC. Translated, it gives CASSKGIGGGSPETQYF. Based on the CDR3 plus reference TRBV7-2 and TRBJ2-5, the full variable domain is GAGVSQSPSNKVTEKGKDVELRCDPISGHTALYWYRQSLGQGLEFLIYFQGNSAPDKSGLPSDRFSAERTGGSVSTLTIQRTQQEDSAVYLCASSKGIGGGSPETQYFGPGTRLLVL.

CDR3 bases: TGTGCCAGCGGGGTGTTCGGGGGGCGCGGCACAGATACCCAGTACTTC. This translates into CASGVFGGRGTDTQYF. J is TRBJ2-1 and V is TRBV7-3, with D possibly matching TRBD2 (7 bases). The J call is doubtful: the DNA matches TRBJ2-5 better. Germline loops: CDR1 SGHTA, CDR2 FQGTGA. The CDR3 length is 16 residues.

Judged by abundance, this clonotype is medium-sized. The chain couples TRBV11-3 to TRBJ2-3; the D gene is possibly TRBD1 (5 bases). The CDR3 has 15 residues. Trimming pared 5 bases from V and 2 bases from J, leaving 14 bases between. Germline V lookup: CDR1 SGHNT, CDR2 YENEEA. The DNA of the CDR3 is TGTGCCAGCAGCACGAATGCAGGACACACAGATACGCAGTATTTT. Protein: CASSTNAGHTDTQYF.

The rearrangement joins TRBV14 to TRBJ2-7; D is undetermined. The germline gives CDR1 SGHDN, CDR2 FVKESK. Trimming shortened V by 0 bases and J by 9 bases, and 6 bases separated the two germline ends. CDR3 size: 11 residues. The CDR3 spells CASSQETSQYF. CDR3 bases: TGTGCCAGCAGCCAAGAGACATCGCAGTACTTC. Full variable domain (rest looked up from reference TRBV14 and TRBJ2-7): EAGVTQFPSHSVIEKGQTVTLRCDPISGHDNLYWYRRVMGKEIKFLLHFVKESKQDESGMPNNRFLAERTGGTYSTLKVQPAELEDSGVYFCASSQETSQYFGPGTRLTVT.

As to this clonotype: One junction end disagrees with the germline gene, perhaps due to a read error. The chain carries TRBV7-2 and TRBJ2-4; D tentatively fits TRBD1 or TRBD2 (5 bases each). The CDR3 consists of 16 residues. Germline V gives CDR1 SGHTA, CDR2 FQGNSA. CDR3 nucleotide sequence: TGTGCCAGCAGCGCACCGGGGCGGAGAGGCAAAAATACGCAGTATTTC. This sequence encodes CASSAPGRRGKNTQYF.

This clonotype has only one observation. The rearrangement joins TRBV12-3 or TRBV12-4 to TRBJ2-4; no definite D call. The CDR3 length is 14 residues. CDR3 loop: CAGPSGGAKNTQYF. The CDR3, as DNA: TGTGCGGGTCCCTCGGGCGGTGCCAAAAACACCCAGTACTTC.

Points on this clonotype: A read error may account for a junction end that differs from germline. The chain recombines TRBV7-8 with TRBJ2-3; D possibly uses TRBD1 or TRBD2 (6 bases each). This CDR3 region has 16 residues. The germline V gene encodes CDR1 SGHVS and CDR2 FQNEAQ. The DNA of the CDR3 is TGTGCCAGCGGGGGAAAAGGGGGAGGTGGCCCAGAGACGCAGTATTTC. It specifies CASGGKGGGGPETQYF.

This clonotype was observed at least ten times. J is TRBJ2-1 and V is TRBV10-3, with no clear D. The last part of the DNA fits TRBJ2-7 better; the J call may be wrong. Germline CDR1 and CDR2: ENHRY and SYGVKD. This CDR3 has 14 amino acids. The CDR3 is CAISEEYRATEQYF. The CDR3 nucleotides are TGTGCCATCAGTGAGGAGTATAGGGCTACCGAGCAGTACTTC.

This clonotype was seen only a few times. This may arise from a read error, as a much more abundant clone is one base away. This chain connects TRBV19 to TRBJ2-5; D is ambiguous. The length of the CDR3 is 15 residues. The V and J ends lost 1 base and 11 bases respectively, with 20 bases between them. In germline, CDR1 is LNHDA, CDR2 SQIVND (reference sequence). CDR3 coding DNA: TGTGCCAGTAGTATAGGCCCTTTAGAGCACAATGAGCAGTACTTC. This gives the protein CASSIGPLEHNEQYF. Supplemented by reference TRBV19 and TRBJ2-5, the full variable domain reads DGGITQSPKYLFRKEGQNVTLSCEQNLNHDAMYWYRQDPGQGLRLIYYSQIVNDFQKGDIAEGYSVSREKKESFPLTVTSAQKNPTAFYLCASSIGPLEHNEQYFGPGTRLLVL.

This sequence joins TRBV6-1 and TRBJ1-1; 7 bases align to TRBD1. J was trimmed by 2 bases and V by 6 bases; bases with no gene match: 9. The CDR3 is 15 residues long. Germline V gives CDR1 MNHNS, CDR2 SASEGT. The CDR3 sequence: CASSLADRDNTEAFF. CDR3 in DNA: TGTGCCAGCAGCCTAGCCGACAGGGACAACACTGAAGCTTTCTTT.

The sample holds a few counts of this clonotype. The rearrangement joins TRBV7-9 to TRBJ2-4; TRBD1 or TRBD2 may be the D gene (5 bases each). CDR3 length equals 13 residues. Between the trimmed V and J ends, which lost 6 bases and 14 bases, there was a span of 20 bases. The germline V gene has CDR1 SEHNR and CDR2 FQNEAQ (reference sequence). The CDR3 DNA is TGTGCCAGCAGTCCCCGTTCCGGGACCGGCAAGTACTTC. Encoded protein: CASSPRSGTGKYF.

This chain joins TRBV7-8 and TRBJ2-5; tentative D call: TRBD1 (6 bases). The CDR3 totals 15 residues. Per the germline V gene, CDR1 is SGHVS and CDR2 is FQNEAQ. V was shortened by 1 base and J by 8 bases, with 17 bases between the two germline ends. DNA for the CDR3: TGTGCCAGCAGCTTAGACCACCGGGACACAGATACCCAGTACTTC. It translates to CASSLDHRDTDTQYF.

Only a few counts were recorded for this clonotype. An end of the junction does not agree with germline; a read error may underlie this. CDR3 nucleotide sequence: TGTGCCAGCAGCTATGGAAGGGGTACGAACACCGGTGCGCTGTATTTT. Encoded protein: CASSYGRGTNTGALYF. The chain combines TRBV7-9 with TRBJ2-2; possible D gene TRBD1, 5 bases. This CDR3 region has 16 residues. The V gene's germline CDR1 is SEHNR and CDR2 FQNEAQ (reference sequence). Filled out from reference TRBV7-9 and TRBJ2-2, the complete variable domain reads DTGVSQNPRHKITKRGQNVTFRCDPISEHNRLYWYRQTLGQGPEFLTYFQNEAQLEKSRLLSDRFSAERPKGSFSTLEIQRTEQGDSAMYLCASSYGRGTNTGALYFGEGSRLTVL.

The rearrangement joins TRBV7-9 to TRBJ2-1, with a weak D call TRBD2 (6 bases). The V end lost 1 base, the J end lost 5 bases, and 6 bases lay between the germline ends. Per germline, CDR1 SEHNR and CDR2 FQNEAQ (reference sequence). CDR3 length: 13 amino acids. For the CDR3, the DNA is TGTGCCAGCAGCTTAGGGACTAACAATGAGCAGTTCTTC. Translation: CASSLGTNNEQFF.

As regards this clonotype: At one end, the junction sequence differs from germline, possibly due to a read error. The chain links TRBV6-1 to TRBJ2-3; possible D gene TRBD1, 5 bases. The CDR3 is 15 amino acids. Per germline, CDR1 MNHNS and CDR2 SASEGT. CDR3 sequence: CVRSHGPVSTGTQYF. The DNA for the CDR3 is TGTGTCAGGAGCCACGGACCTGTGAGCACAGGTACGCAGTATTTT.

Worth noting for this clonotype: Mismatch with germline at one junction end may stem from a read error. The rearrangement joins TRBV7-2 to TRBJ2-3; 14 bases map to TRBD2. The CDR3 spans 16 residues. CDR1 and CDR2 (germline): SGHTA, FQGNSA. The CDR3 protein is CASSGGGLAGADTLSF. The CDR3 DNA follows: TGTGCCAGCAGCGGCGGGGGACTAGCGGGGGCCGATACGCTGTCTTTC.